Following are 2 T cell receptor beta chains from one sample sequenced in a study of T cell changes during pregnancy in multiple sclerosis. The table came from immunoSEQ multiplex PCR; TCRdb's copy has only in-frame clones and leaves some out. The sample carries tens of thousands of clones, just under 95% recorded once. This specimen consisted of peripheral blood, obtained in the third trimester of pregnancy. The receptors were sampled from a female donor with multiple sclerosis, enrolled in a pregnancy study.

In its sample, this clone was seen once. V gene TRBV19 combines with J gene TRBJ2-7; 7 nucleotides line up with TRBD2. This CDR3 is built from 15 residues. Germline CDR1 is LNHDA and CDR2 is SQIVND (reference sequence). V lost 8 bases, J lost 6 bases, and 16 bases stayed unmatched. CDR3 coding DNA: TGTGCCAGTCGGAACACCGGACTAGTTCTGGGCGAGCAGTACTTC. Translating it yields CASRNTGLVLGEQYF.

The V call is TRBV11-2, the J call TRBJ2-2, with a weak D call TRBD1 (6 bases). The length of the CDR3 is 13 residues. The germline V gene encodes CDR1 SGHAT and CDR2 FQNNGV. Trimming removed 7 bases at V and 4 bases at J, with 10 bases between. The CDR3 is CASNRVGTGELFF. The CDR3 DNA is TGTGCCAGCAACAGGGTCGGCACCGGGGAGCTGTTTTTT.